This passage covers 21 T cell receptor beta chains from one sample sequenced in a study of blood T cells in healthy people across ages. For the second PCR, which ran for about 7 to 11 cycles, a sample-barcoded 5' primer and a J-beta primer mix were used. MiXCR, applied by TCRdb to the 5' RACE reads, yields one record per CDR3 protein. The sample records more than 900,000 distinct CDR3 sequences, under 30% being singletons. The same sample was also used in a study of T cells of mothers and their children.

Sample: blood. All receptors come from a girl aged 2 to 10 in good health.

This rearrangement joins TRBV20-1 to TRBJ2-1; 13 bases are a match to TRBD2. Germline V lookup: CDR1 DFQATT, CDR2 SNEGSKA (reference sequence). Unmatched junction bases numbered 3, after V lost 6 bases and J lost 4 bases. The CDR3 length is 14 residues. The CDR3 DNA follows: TGCAGTGCCGGGGGACTAGCGGGATACAATGAGCAGTTCTTC. Amino acids: CSAGGLAGYNEQFF.

This clonotype has only a few counts. V and J are TRBV7-9 and TRBJ2-5; D unresolved. With 3 bases removed from V and 5 bases from J, the gap between germline ends came to 10 bases. The CDR3 is 13 residues long. Germline loops: CDR1 SEHNR, CDR2 FQNEAQ (reference sequence). The CDR3 DNA reads TGTGCCAGCAGCTTTGTGATGGAGGAGACCCAGTACTTC. Protein: CASSFVMEETQYF.

This chain connects TRBV4-3 to TRBJ2-1, with D possibly being TRBD1 (5 bases). Trimming took 0 bases from V and 6 from J, leaving 15 bases between them. The CDR3 runs 16 residues. Germline V gene data show CDR1 as LGHNA and CDR2 as YSLEER. CDR3 loop: CASSQEDSTNFNEQFF. The DNA for the CDR3 is TGCGCCAGCAGCCAAGAAGACAGCACTAACTTCAATGAGCAGTTCTTC.

This clonotype was observed once. The chain carries TRBV6-5 and TRBJ1-1; possibly TRBD1 for D (6 bases). The V gene's germline CDR1 is MNHEY and CDR2 SVGAGI. This CDR3 region has 17 residues. V lost 8 bases to trimming and J lost 0 bases, with 22 bases between them. CDR3 coding DNA: TGTGCCAGCTTTGGTTTGGCCCATTCAGGGGTGAACACTGAAGCTTTCTTT. This sequence encodes CASFGLAHSGVNTEAFF.

A few counts support this clonotype. V and J are TRBV7-2 and TRBJ2-3; 8 nucleotides align to TRBD1. The CDR3 is 21 residues long. CDR1 is SGHTA and CDR2 is FQGNSA in the germline V gene. The V gene end was trimmed by 2 bases and the J gene end by 0 bases; junction bases not matched to a gene: 19. In DNA form, the CDR3 reads TGTGCCAGCAGCTTATCTCTCTTGAGCGTCGTACAGGGGGAGAGCACAGATACGCAGTATTTT. Translation: CASSLSLLSVVQGESTDTQYF.

There are a few counts of this clonotype. The genes are TRBV29-1 and TRBJ2-1; tentatively, D is TRBD2 (6 bases). Deletions cut 7 bases from V and 0 bases from J, with 16 bases between. The CDR3 runs to 15 residues. Germline values: CDR1 SQVTM, CDR2 ANQGSEA. The CDR3 sequence: CSALSGAGSYNEQFF. The CDR3 DNA reads as TGCAGCGCCCTGAGCGGAGCGGGCTCCTACAATGAGCAGTTCTTC.

The chain joins TRBV6-2 or TRBV6-3 to TRBJ1-5; a possible D gene is TRBD1 (6 bases). With 6 bases removed from V and 0 bases from J, the gap between germline ends came to 15 bases. Germline-derived CDR1 and CDR2 are MNHEY and SVGEGT. CDR3 length: 16 amino acids. The CDR3 sequence: CASRSNRDYSNQPQHF. CDR3 sequence (DNA): TGTGCCAGCAGGTCAAACAGGGATTATAGCAATCAGCCCCAGCATTTT.

This clonotype was found a few times. This rearrangement joins TRBV11-2 to TRBJ1-2; 9 nucleotides line up with TRBD1. Per the germline V gene, CDR1 is SGHAT and CDR2 is FQNNGV. The CDR3 has 17 residues. J was trimmed by 4 bases and V by 5 bases; bases with no gene match: 14. The CDR3 coding sequence is TGTGCCAGCAGCCGAGGAACAGGGGGCGTTAAATCCTATGGCTACACCTTC. This codes for CASSRGTGGVKSYGYTF.

The chain carries TRBV24-1 and TRBJ1-4; the match to TRBD1 covers 7 bases. In germline, CDR1 is KGHDR, CDR2 SFDVKD. The CDR3 is made up of 17 amino acids. The trim removed 3 bases at V and 3 bases at J, leaving 9 bases unmatched. This chain's CDR3 is CATSDPPTGLANEKLFF. CDR3 coding DNA: TGTGCCACCAGTGATCCCCCGACAGGGCTGGCTAATGAAAAACTGTTTTTT.

The chain joins TRBV6-1 to TRBJ1-2; possibly TRBD1 for D (5 bases). The CDR3 is 13 residues long. Germline assignment: CDR1 MNHNS and CDR2 SASEGT. Trimming removed 6 bases from V and 5 bases from J, with 13 bases in between. CDR3 DNA: TGTGCCAGCAGAGTGGGGACGGGTTATGGCTACACCTTC. This gives the protein CASRVGTGYGYTF.

This clonotype was seen only a few times. This chain connects TRBV7-3 to TRBJ2-1, with 13 bases identical to TRBD2. The CDR3 loop spans 15 amino acids. Germline CDR1 reads SGHTA; CDR2 reads FQGTGA. With 5 bases clipped from V and 9 bases from J, the junction kept 7 bases outside the gene matches. CDR3 sequence reads: CASSILAGGGFEQFF. DNA of the CDR3: TGTGCCAGCAGCATACTAGCGGGAGGGGGGTTTGAGCAGTTCTTC. Using reference TRBV7-3 and TRBJ2-1 for the parts outside the CDR3, the full variable domain is GAGVSQTPSNKVTEKGKYVELRCDPISGHTALYWYRQSLGQGPEFLIYFQGTGAADDSGLPNDRFFAVRPEGSVSTLKIQRTERGDSAVYLCASSILAGGGFEQFFGPGTRLTVL.

This clonotype was detected a few times. J is TRBJ2-7 and V is TRBV20-1; 7 bases map to TRBD1. The trim removed 6 bases at V and 6 bases at J, leaving 5 bases unmatched. The CDR3 runs to 11 residues. Germline CDR1 DFQATT, CDR2 SNEGSKA (reference sequence). CDR3 DNA: TGCAGTGCCCAGGACAGGAGCGAGCAGTACTTC. Protein sequence: CSAQDRSEQYF.

A few counts support this clonotype. The CDR3 is CSARDGGNTGELFF. The DNA for the CDR3 is TGCAGTGCTAGAGATGGGGGGAACACCGGGGAGCTGTTTTTT. The gene calls are TRBV20-1 and TRBJ2-2; either TRBD1 or TRBD2 may supply D (5 bases each). V gave up 0 bases and J gave up 1 base, with 6 bases separating them. Germline CDR1 DFQATT, CDR2 SNEGSKA (reference sequence). The CDR3 consists of 14 residues.

Remarks on this clonotype: A much larger clone is a single base away; this may be a read error. This chain links TRBV9 with TRBJ2-1; TRBD2 is a possible D gene (7 bases). Germline lookup yields CDR1 SGDLS and CDR2 YYNGEE. The CDR3 is made up of 17 amino acids. The V end lost 0 bases, the J end lost 7 bases, and 20 bases lay between the germline ends. The CDR3 region is CASSVGGGGLGGNEQFF. In DNA form, the CDR3 reads TGTGCCAGCAGCGTAGGTGGGGGGGGCCTCGGAGGGAATGAGCAGTTCTTC.

The V gene is TRBV19, the J gene TRBJ2-3; 8 bases are a match to TRBD1. The germline CDR1 and CDR2 sequences are LNHDA and SQIVND (reference sequence). The CDR3 is 13 amino acids. Germline trimming cut 10 bases from V and 6 bases from J; bases unmatched to any gene: 9. As DNA, the CDR3 is TGTGCCACCGACGACAGGGGAATGGATACGCAGTATTTT. This gives the protein CATDDRGMDTQYF.

This chain uses TRBV3-1 with TRBJ2-4, with 9 bases fitting TRBD1. V dropped 1 base and J dropped 3; count of bases not matched to a gene: 4. The CDR3 has 16 residues. Germline CDR1 is LGHDT and CDR2 is YNNKEL (reference sequence). CDR3 sequence: CASSQADRGIKNIQYF. Here the CDR3 DNA reads TGTGCCAGCAGCCAAGCGGACAGGGGTATCAAAAACATTCAGTACTTC. Supplemented by reference TRBV3-1 and TRBJ2-4, the full variable domain reads DTAVSQTPKYLVTQMGNDKSIKCEQNLGHDTMYWYKQDSKKFLKIMFSYNNKELIINETVPNRFSPKSPDKAHLNLHINSLELGDSAVYFCASSQADRGIKNIQYFGAGTRLSVL.

This clonotype was seen a handful of times. The chain couples TRBV24-1 to TRBJ2-2; D unresolved. V was pared by 12 bases and J by 0 bases, with 13 bases between. Germline V gene lookup returns CDR1 KGHDR and CDR2 SFDVKD. The CDR3 consists of 14 residues. The CDR3 DNA reads TGTGCCTCACGACCAAACTCGAACACCGGGGAGCTGTTTTTT. Amino acids: CASRPNSNTGELFF.

This clonotype was detected a few times. The chain recombines TRBV5-1 with TRBJ2-3, with TRBD1 matching over 9 bases. Germline CDR1 reads SGHRS; CDR2 reads YFSETQ. Trimming cost V 10 bases and J 3 bases; bases outside gene matches: 6. The CDR3 contains 13 residues. CDR3 residues: CAAGQGPTDTQYF. CDR3 bases: TGCGCCGCTGGACAGGGGCCAACAGATACGCAGTATTTT.

This chain joins TRBV27 and TRBJ2-3, with 8 positions matching TRBD2. CDR3 size: 15 residues. J was trimmed by 2 bases and V by 3 bases; bases with no gene match: 4. The germline V gene has CDR1 MNHEY and CDR2 SMNVEV (reference sequence). CDR3 in amino acids: CASSLWRGDTDTQYF. CDR3 DNA: TGTGCCAGCAGTTTGTGGCGGGGGGACACAGATACGCAGTATTTT.

The gene calls are TRBV5-1 and TRBJ2-5, with D perhaps TRBD1 (5 bases). The germline V gene encodes CDR1 SGHRS and CDR2 YFSETQ. V lost 2 bases and J lost 3, with 14 bases in between. The CDR3 runs to 15 residues. Here the CDR3 reads CASSFGGVGEETQYF. CDR3 DNA sequence: TGCGCCAGCAGCTTCGGCGGAGTAGGGGAAGAGACCCAGTACTTC.

This chain links TRBV12-3 or TRBV12-4 with TRBJ1-2, with D possibly TRBD1 on 6 matching bases. Trimming took off 7 bases at V and 10 bases at J, with 10 bases between the two ends. This CDR3 contains 10 residues. The CDR3 sequence is CASTSGDYTF. The CDR3 DNA reads as TGTGCCAGCACTTCAGGGGACTACACCTTC.